The clone carrying this T cell receptor beta chain was observed once. The data were taken from a study of shared clonotypes between healthy human individuals. None of the donors, who were healthy HIV-negative adults, had recently had acute infections or vaccinations. The CDR3 is 15 residues long. Germline V gene data show CDR1 as MNHNS and CDR2 as SASEGT. The V end was cut by 6 bases, the J end by 5 bases, with 17 bases between. Researchers ran the assay at a deep level. Sequenced by immunoSEQ multiplex PCR; TCRdb stores in-frame clones only, minus some. The table shows a few million clones, with more than 80% occurring only once.

The specimen was naive CD4+ T cells from PBMCs. Subset defined: CD45RA+ positively selected. The rearrangement joins TRBV6-1 to TRBJ1-5, with a tentative D call TRBD1 (6 bases). The TCR sequence derives from a man in his late teens or twenties in good health. Some clones in this sample may be carry-over from other donors' samples. The CDR3 loop reads CASRQGPNDYQPQHF. The CDR3 nucleotides read TGTGCCAGCAGACAGGGACCCAACGACTATCAGCCCCAGCATTTT.